The present TCR beta chain was sequenced within a study of cytomegalovirus exposure and HLA in healthy donors. The study, taken as a whole, reports: As a later analysis showed, a missense DCLRE1C variant was linked to trimming of TCR beta V- and J-genes. In a later analysis, common viral pathogens appeared linked to several of the most significant clusters.

The study ran its PCR with 60 Vbeta and 13 Jbeta primers. In the authors' workflow: A follow-up analysis tallied about 88 million unique TCR beta chains, approximately 10 million shared. TCRdb's table, derived via immunoSEQ multiplex PCR, lists solely in-frame clones and lacks some. V, J and clone size were drawn from that table, and D and trimming were deduced from the DNA. The sample yields about 140,000 clones, about 80% seen once. The CDR3 extends over 14 amino acids. Germline V gene lookup returns CDR1 SGHAT and CDR2 FQDESV (reference sequence). J lost 0 bases, V lost 7 bases, and 5 bases had no gene match. The donors (healthy individuals) were bone marrow donors. A word on this clone: Antigen unknown.

V usage is TRBV11-1 and J usage is TRBJ1-2; TRBD1 aligns across 7 bases. The sample comprised PBMCs. The sequence derives from a male donor in good health and CMV-seronegative. The chain's CDR3 is CASTAGTANYGYTF. The CDR3 DNA reads TGTGCCAGCACCGCCGGGACAGCTAACTATGGCTACACCTTC.